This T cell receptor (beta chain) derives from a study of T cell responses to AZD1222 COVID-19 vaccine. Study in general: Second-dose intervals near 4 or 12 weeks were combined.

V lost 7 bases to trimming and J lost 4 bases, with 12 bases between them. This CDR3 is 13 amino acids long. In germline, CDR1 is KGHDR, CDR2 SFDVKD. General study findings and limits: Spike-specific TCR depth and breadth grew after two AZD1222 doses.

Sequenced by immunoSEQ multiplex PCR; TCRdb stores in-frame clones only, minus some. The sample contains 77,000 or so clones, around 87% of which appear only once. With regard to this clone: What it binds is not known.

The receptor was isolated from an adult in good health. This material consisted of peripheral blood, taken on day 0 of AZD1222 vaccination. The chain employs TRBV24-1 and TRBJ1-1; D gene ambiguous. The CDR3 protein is CATRLNRGTEAFF. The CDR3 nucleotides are TGTGCCACCAGACTCAATCGGGGCACTGAAGCTTTCTTT.